This T cell receptor beta chain was retrieved from a study of T cell responses to AZD1222 COVID-19 vaccine. TCRdb's copy holds only in-frame clones and misses some; the assay was immunoSEQ multiplex PCR. The data contain about 140,000 clones, approximately 93% of them seen just once; the ten biggest clones take up 9.5% to 15%. This clone was seen a single time. This CDR3 contains 18 residues. J lost 0 bases, V lost 1 base, and 5 bases had no gene match. Germline assignment: CDR1 SGHDN and CDR2 FVKESK. The V gene is TRBV14, the J gene TRBJ2-6; 8 positions agree with TRBD1. The clonotype was recovered from an adult who had recovered from COVID-19. The sequences come from peripheral blood, collected after recovery from COVID-19. DNA for the CDR3: TGTGCCAGCAGCCAAGTGGACAGGGCCCCCTCTGGGGCCAACGTCCTGACTTTC. This codes for CASSQVDRAPSGANVLTF. Supplemented by reference TRBV14 and TRBJ2-6, the full variable domain reads EAGVTQFPSHSVIEKGQTVTLRCDPISGHDNLYWYRRVMGKEIKFLLHFVKESKQDESGMPNNRFLAERTGGTYSTLKVQPAELEDSGVYFCASSQVDRAPSGANVLTFGAGSRLTVL.